The rows below give T cell receptor beta chains drawn from one sample of a study of T cells in Graves' hyperthyroidism and ophthalmopathy. Each CDR3 protein is one row after TCRdb ran MiXCR on the multiplex PCR reads. The data contain 350,000 to 400,000 distinct CDR3 sequences, approximately 19% of them singletons. Material: blood. These receptors originate from a woman aged 18-29 years with Graves' hyperthyroidism. Both conserved end residues are part of each CDR3. A D gene is named only where the DNA matches it firmly. Some rows mark clone size as missing; the rest say once, few, many or name a class of expanded clone.

size,V,J,D,DNA,CDR3
few,TRBV14,TRBJ2-7,-,TGTGCCAGCAGCCAATATCCTCTCGAGCAGTACTTC,CASSQYPLEQYF
many,TRBV20-1,TRBJ1-2,-,TGCAGTGCTCTCCGTCGGGGCTACACCTTC,CSALRRGYTF
-,TRBV9,TRBJ1-1,TRBD1,TGTGCCAGCAGCCCCCCGGGACAGGGTGACACTGAAGCTTTCTTT,CASSPPGQGDTEAFF
-,TRBV12-3/TRBV12-4,TRBJ1-2,-,TGTGCCAGCGGGCAGGGTAGCGGTGGCTACACCTTC,CASGQGSGGYTF
many,TRBV6-1,TRBJ2-7,-,TGTGCCAGCAGTGAAGCGGGTATAAAATCCTACGAGCAGTACTTC,CASSEAGIKSYEQYF
many,TRBV20-1,TRBJ1-2,TRBD1,TGCAGTGCTAGAGGGGGGACAGGGGGGCTGACTGGCTACACCTTC,CSARGGTGGLTGYTF
many,TRBV12-3/TRBV12-4,TRBJ2-5,-,TGTGCCAGCAGTTGGGGGGGGCCTCTGGGAGAGACCCAGTACTTC,CASSWGGPLGETQYF
few,TRBV6-2/TRBV6-3,TRBJ1-1,-,TGTGCCAGCAGTCCACTCGGGACCGGTGGCACTGAAGCTTTCTTT,CASSPLGTGGTEAFF
many,TRBV29-1,TRBJ1-2,-,TGCAGCGTTCGAAAGACCCTCGGTGGCTACACCTTC,CSVRKTLGGYTF
many,TRBV27,TRBJ1-2,-,TGTGCCAGCAGCCTGGGGGCGAGGTATGGCTACACCTTC,CASSLGARYGYTF
many,TRBV9,TRBJ2-7,-,TGTGCCAGCAGCGTAGACCCCTCGAAGGGGGAGCAGTACTTC,CASSVDPSKGEQYF
many,TRBV12-3/TRBV12-4,TRBJ2-7,-,TGTGCCAGCAGTTTCGGACAGAATTCCTACGAGCAGTACTTC,CASSFGQNSYEQYF
few,TRBV18,TRBJ1-5,-,TGTGCCAGCTCACCATCGGGTGCAGGGGTCAATCAGCCCCAGCATTTT,CASSPSGAGVNQPQHF
many,TRBV2,TRBJ2-5,TRBD2,TGTGCCAGCAGTGATCCCTCGGGGGGATCCCAAGAGACCCAGTACTTC,CASSDPSGGSQETQYF
-,TRBV19,TRBJ2-5,TRBD2,TGTGCCAGTAGTCCCTCGCTCGGGGGGGCCCCCAAAGAGACCCAGTACTTC,CASSPSLGGAPKETQYF
-,TRBV11-2,TRBJ1-2,-,TGTGCCAGCAGCTTAAATGAAGGATATGGCTACACCTTC,CASSLNEGYGYTF
-,TRBV4-1,TRBJ1-1,TRBD1,TGCGCCAGCAGCCAAGCACCGGGACAGGGGCTCGAAAGACGGAACACTGAAGCTTTCTTT,CASSQAPGQGLERRNTEAFF
many,TRBV5-6,TRBJ1-1,-,TGTGCCAGCAGCTGGACAAGGGATCTCACTGAAGCTTTCTTT,CASSWTRDLTEAFF
many,TRBV6-1,TRBJ1-3,-,TGTGCCAGCAGTGAATTCTTCGGAAACACCATATATTTT,CASSEFFGNTIYF
-,TRBV5-1,TRBJ2-5,TRBD2,TGCGCCAGCAGCTTGGCCCTAGCGGGGAAAGAGACCCAGTACTTC,CASSLALAGKETQYF
many,TRBV6-5,TRBJ1-2,-,TGTGCCAGCAGTTCTCCTCATACCTCAAGACAGAACTATGGCTACACCTTC,CASSSPHTSRQNYGYTF
many,TRBV3-1,TRBJ2-5,-,TGTGCCAGCAGCCAATATCATTCGCCGGAGACCCAGTACTTC,CASSQYHSPETQYF
many,TRBV4-1,TRBJ2-5,-,TGCGCCAGCAGCCAAGCCCTGGAGACCCAGTACTTC,CASSQALETQYF
many,TRBV24-1,TRBJ1-1,TRBD1,TGTGCCACCAGTGGTGACAGGGGAGCTTTCTTT,CATSGDRGAFF
many,TRBV30,TRBJ2-7,-,TGTGCCTGGAGTCCCACAGGACTCTACGAGCAGTACTTC,CAWSPTGLYEQYF
few,TRBV6-5,TRBJ2-1,-,TGTGCCAGCCGGGACTTCTCCTACAATGAGCAGTTCTTC,CASRDFSYNEQFF